This T cell receptor (beta chain) emerged from a study of cytomegalovirus exposure and HLA in healthy donors. This PCR relied on a set of 60 Vbeta primers and 13 Jbeta primers. Sequencing was performed with immunoSEQ multiplex PCR; in TCRdb, only in-frame clones are kept and a portion is missing. The sample yields 95,000 to 150,000 clones, approximately 74% seen once. This clone has a handful of counts. Healthy bone marrow donors made up the donor group. The CDR3 runs to 16 residues. V trimming: 4 bases; J trimming: 0 bases; junction bases outside the gene matches: 9. CDR1 is MDHEN, CDR2 SYDVKM, per germline.

This clonotype originated in a man aged 40-55 years in good health and CMV-seropositive. The sample was PBMCs. The V and J genes are TRBV28 and TRBJ2-7, with TRBD2 matching 7 bases. In DNA form, the CDR3 reads TGTGCCAGCAGTTCCCCTCGGGGGGAAAGCTCCTACGAGCAGTACTTC. Translated: CASSSPRGESSYEQYF.